The sample holds one count of the clone carrying this TCR beta chain. Its target is not known. These donors counted as nominally healthy when sampled, but unrecorded immune exposures were likely. PCR primers comprised 60 Vbeta and 13 Jbeta primers. Produced via immunoSEQ multiplex PCR; TCRdb's table is partial and in-frame only. The sample lists 120,000 or so clones; over 70% were seen once. This entry belongs to a study of cytomegalovirus exposure and HLA in healthy donors. Study conclusions and caveats: One later analysis reportedly identified an Asian-associated ancestry cluster that showed fewer N-insertions than the approximately 700-donor mean. The study recorded 164 TCR beta chains that were cytomegalovirus-associated.

The sequencing sample was made of PBMCs. The TCR originated in a woman aged 40 to 50 in good health and CMV-seronegative.

In nucleotides, the CDR3 is TGTGCCAGCAGCGTAGTTGTAACAGGGGGCCTTAACACCGGGGAGCTGTTTTTT. This encodes CASSVVVTGGLNTGELFF. The V gene is TRBV9, the J gene TRBJ2-2; 9 nucleotides line up with TRBD1. The CDR3 extends over 18 amino acids. Germline V gene data show CDR1 as SGDLS and CDR2 as YYNGEE. Trimming cost V 0 bases and J 2 bases; bases outside gene matches: 8.